This TCR beta chain is from a study of shared clonotypes between healthy human individuals. Whole-study context: Per donor, three plates held CD4 naive cells, three held CD4 memory, two held CD8 naive and one held CD8 memory.

The V gene's germline CDR1 is ENHRY and CDR2 SYGVKD. The CDR3 runs to 12 residues. V lost 5 bases and J 4 bases, leaving 6 bases between the germline ends. In the case of this clone: What it recognizes is unknown.

Study-wide findings and caveats: Non-shared clonotypes displayed generation probabilities falling below those of clonotypes present in all four donors. Few donors limited the genetic and exposure-history diversity represented.

TCRdb's table, derived via immunoSEQ multiplex PCR, lists solely in-frame clones and lacks some. The sample consists of around 1.6 million clones, under 99% of them appearing once. The source of this sequence is a man younger than 40 in good health. The chain carries TRBV10-3 and TRBJ1-5; D not resolved. The sequenced sample consisted of naive CD4+ T cells sorted from blood. Subset in this sample: CD45RA+ positively selected. CDR3 loop: CAISSTNQPQHF. CDR3 in DNA: TGTGCCATCAGTTCGACAAATCAGCCCCAGCATTTT.